One and the same sample provided the 28 T cell receptor beta chains below, sequenced in a study of T cell repertoires in cytomegalovirus infection. One entry per CDR3 protein results from TCRdb running MiXCR on the reads. The table shows 650,000 to 900,000 distinct CDR3 sequences, with almost 30% occurring only once. No antigens are known for them. The sequencing here drew on cultured CD8+ T cells from PBMCs, taken from culture after CMV antigen stimulation. These receptors were taken from a human donor in good health (CMV status not recorded). Some clones in this sample may be carry-over from other donors' samples.

This clonotype appeared many times. The rearrangement links TRBV7-2 to TRBJ2-5, with 13 bases lining up with TRBD2. This CDR3 region has 14 residues. V was pared by 5 bases and J by 5 bases, with 2 bases of the junction left unmatched. The germline CDR1 and CDR2 sequences are SGHTA and FQGNSA. In DNA, the CDR3 is TGTGCCAGCAGCGGGACTAGCGGGGAGGAGACCCAGTACTTC. It encodes CASSGTSGEETQYF.

This sequence joins TRBV12-3 or TRBV12-4 and TRBJ1-1; D remains unclear. The length of the CDR3 is 13 residues. Deletions cut 6 bases from V and 7 bases from J, with 15 bases between. This CDR3 reads CASSPLGGSEAFF. CDR3 nucleotide sequence: TGTGCCAGCAGCCCCTTGGGTGGGAGTGAAGCTTTCTTT.

This chain joins TRBV7-8 and TRBJ1-2; D perhaps matches TRBD1 (6 bases). Germline assignment: CDR1 SGHVS and CDR2 FQNEAQ. The length of the CDR3 is 15 residues. Trimming pared 2 bases from V and 11 bases from J, leaving 21 bases between. The CDR3 is CASSLKGGRSLIYTF. CDR3 bases: TGTGCCAGCAGCTTAAAGGGGGGACGGAGTTTAATATACACCTTC.

The chain is built from TRBV19 and TRBJ1-6; D is uncertain. V was trimmed by 6 bases and J by 8 bases, leaving 14 bases between them. CDR3 size: 14 residues. Per germline, CDR1 LNHDA and CDR2 SQIVND (reference sequence). In DNA, the CDR3 is TGTGCCAGTAGCCTCTACGGAGGGTATTCACCCCTCCACTTT. Translating gives CASSLYGGYSPLHF.

In this sample, this clonotype turned up a few times. The chain couples TRBV11-2 to TRBJ1-2, with D tentatively TRBD1 (5 bases). The CDR3 length is 13 residues. The V end was cut by 0 bases, the J end by 8 bases, with 10 bases between. The germline gives CDR1 SGHAT, CDR2 FQNNGV. CDR3 region: CASSLDQGGGYTF. CDR3 nucleotide sequence: TGTGCCAGCAGCTTAGATCAGGGTGGCGGCTACACCTTC.

This chain joins TRBV4-1 and TRBJ1-6; no firm D call. There are 14 residues in the CDR3. Germline lookup yields CDR1 MGHRA and CDR2 YSYEKL. V lost 1 base, J lost 7 bases, and 8 bases lay in between. CDR3 amino acids: CASSQGTANSPLHF. CDR3 in DNA: TGCGCCAGCAGCCAAGGGACGGCGAATTCACCCCTCCACTTT.

The rearrangement links TRBV15 to TRBJ2-4; 7 nucleotides line up with TRBD1. Germline CDR1 and CDR2: LNHNV and YYDKDF (reference sequence). Trimming at V came to 8 bases and at J to 7 bases, leaving 2 bases not matched to a gene. This CDR3 spans 11 amino acids. The CDR3 region has the DNA TGTGCCACCTCCAGGGGGAACATTCAGTACTTC. Protein: CATSRGNIQYF.

This clonotype has a handful of counts. J is TRBJ2-1 and V is TRBV6-5; TRBD2 matches at 13 bases. V was pared by 2 bases and J by 7 bases, with 2 bases of the junction left unmatched. The CDR3 has 15 amino acids. Germline V lookup: CDR1 MNHEY, CDR2 SVGAGI. As DNA, the CDR3 is TGTGCCAGCAGTTACCGGACTAGCGGGGGTAATGAGCAGTTCTTC. Translated: CASSYRTSGGNEQFF.

The chain joins TRBV12-3 or TRBV12-4 to TRBJ1-1; 9 bases agree with TRBD1. The CDR3 runs 13 residues. Germline trimming cut 6 bases from V and 3 bases from J; bases unmatched to any gene: 2. The CDR3 DNA follows: TGTGCCAGCAGGACAGGGGGATACACTGAAGCTTTCTTT. This encodes CASRTGGYTEAFF.

The V and J genes are TRBV4-3 and TRBJ1-4; 7 bases fit TRBD1. With 4 bases clipped from V and 8 bases from J, the junction kept 10 bases outside the gene matches. The CDR3 sequence is 15 residues long. CDR1 and CDR2 from the germline V gene are LGHNA and YSLEER. CDR3 protein: CASSPLTGSGEKLFF. In DNA, the CDR3 is TGCGCCAGCAGCCCCCTGACAGGGTCGGGGGAAAAACTGTTTTTT.

This clonotype was found a few times. The chain uses TRBV6-5 and TRBJ2-5, with D possibly TRBD2 on 6 matching bases. The CDR3 is 14 amino acids. Trimming pared 2 bases from V and 4 bases from J, leaving 11 bases between. Germline V CDR1 and CDR2: MNHEY, SVGAGI. The CDR3 sequence: CASSYEGSGETQYF. In DNA, the CDR3 is TGTGCCAGCAGTTACGAAGGTAGCGGAGAGACCCAGTACTTC.

The chain recombines TRBV24-1 with TRBJ2-1; 16 positions match TRBD2. The CDR3 is made up of 15 amino acids. In germline, CDR1 is KGHDR, CDR2 SFDVKD. V was clipped by 7 bases and J by 6 bases; unmatched bases: 2. CDR3 nucleotide sequence: TGTGCCACCAGGGGACTAGCGGGGGGGCGCAATGAGCAGTTCTTC. It encodes CATRGLAGGRNEQFF.

The chain employs TRBV6-1 and TRBJ1-1; no clear D gene. The CDR3 loop spans 14 amino acids. Trimming took 1 base from V and 6 from J, leaving 12 bases between them. CDR1 is MNHNS and CDR2 is SASEGT in the germline V gene. CDR3 sequence: CASSEEYEYAEAFF. The CDR3 DNA is TGTGCCAGCAGTGAAGAGTACGAGTACGCTGAAGCTTTCTTT.

This chain links TRBV11-1 with TRBJ2-2; the D call may be TRBD1 or TRBD2 (5 bases each). This CDR3 has 16 amino acids. Trimming pared 5 bases from V and 4 bases from J, leaving 17 bases between. CDR1 SGHAT and CDR2 FQDESV come from the germline V gene (reference sequence). The CDR3 protein is CASSPGRGAGTGELFF. As DNA, the CDR3 is TGTGCCAGCAGCCCCGGGCGAGGGGCGGGCACCGGGGAGCTGTTTTTT.

CDR3 region: CAISDLTLGLAQETQYF. The CDR3 bases are TGTGCCATCAGTGACCTAACCCTAGGGCTAGCTCAAGAGACCCAGTACTTC. V gene TRBV10-3 combines with J gene TRBJ2-5, with D possibly being TRBD2 (5 bases). This CDR3 spans 17 amino acids. CDR1 and CDR2 from the germline V gene are ENHRY and SYGVKD. V dropped 3 bases and J dropped 2 bases, with 19 bases sitting between them.

The chain carries TRBV27 and TRBJ1-1, with D unclear. The CDR3 covers 11 residues. V was pared by 7 bases and J by 6 bases, with 9 bases between. Germline V gene data show CDR1 as MNHEY and CDR2 as SMNVEV (reference sequence). The CDR3 sequence is CASKASAEAFF. DNA of the CDR3: TGTGCCAGCAAGGCCTCTGCTGAAGCTTTCTTT.

This clonotype was detected many times. The chain is built from TRBV7-9 and TRBJ1-2, with TRBD1 matching over 11 bases. CDR1 and CDR2 from the germline V gene are SEHNR and FQNEAQ (reference sequence). CDR3 length equals 12 residues. The junction had 3 bases not matched to a gene; V was cut back by 9 bases and J by 6 bases. The CDR3 DNA is TGTGCCAGTGGACAGGGGGCCCATGGCTACACCTTC. Protein sequence: CASGQGAHGYTF.

This chain connects TRBV20-1 to TRBJ1-4, with 9 bases that match TRBD1. With 0 bases clipped from V and 3 bases from J, the junction kept 8 bases outside the gene matches. Germline values: CDR1 DFQATT, CDR2 SNEGSKA (reference sequence). The CDR3 totals 17 residues. The CDR3 region has the DNA TGCAGTGCTAGAGACGGATCGGGACAGGGTTCTAATGAAAAACTGTTTTTT. Translation gives CSARDGSGQGSNEKLFF.

This clonotype has ten or more counts. The rearrangement uses TRBV7-6 and TRBJ2-1; D is undetermined. This CDR3 spans 15 amino acids. Trimming removed 4 bases from V and 0 bases from J, with 10 bases in between. Germline V gives CDR1 SGHVS, CDR2 FNYEAQ. The CDR3 spells CASSSLGSSYNEQFF. Written as DNA, the CDR3 is TGTGCCAGCAGCTCCCTCGGGTCCTCCTACAATGAGCAGTTCTTC.

This clonotype was seen only a few times. The chain couples TRBV7-6 to TRBJ2-7; TRBD2 agrees at 7 bases. J lost 5 bases, V lost 5 bases, and 6 bases had no gene match. This CDR3 has 13 amino acids. CDR1 SGHVS and CDR2 FNYEAQ come from the germline V gene. The DNA of the CDR3 is TGTGCCAGCAGCCTGGGGGGGACCGACGAGCAGTACTTC. Protein: CASSLGGTDEQYF.

The chain has TRBV7-9 and TRBJ1-2, with 7 bases lining up with TRBD1. The V and J ends lost 2 bases and 9 bases, in that order; junction bases with no gene match: 15. Germline CDR1 SEHNR, CDR2 FQNEAQ (reference sequence). The CDR3 sequence is 16 residues long. CDR3 loop: CASSLKGDSPKRSYTF. The CDR3, as DNA: TGTGCCAGCAGCTTAAAGGGGGACAGTCCTAAGAGGAGCTACACCTTC.

The rearrangement links TRBV6-2 or TRBV6-3 to TRBJ2-6, with a possible D match to TRBD1 (5 bases). The CDR3 runs to 15 residues. The germline CDR1 and CDR2 sequences are MNHEY and SVGEGT. V shed 8 bases and J shed 2 bases, with 13 bases lying between them. The CDR3 DNA reads as TGTGCCAGCGGCCAGGGTGCTGCTGGGGCCAACGTCCTGACTTTC. Protein sequence: CASGQGAAGANVLTF.

This clonotype was detected only a few times. The V and J genes are TRBV6-5 and TRBJ2-3; D is unresolved. Germline loops: CDR1 MNHEY, CDR2 SVGAGI. Trimming took off 2 bases at V and 1 base at J, with 10 bases between the two ends. CDR3 size: 15 residues. The DNA for the CDR3 is TGTGCCAGCAGTTACCTGTTAGATGGCACAGATACGCAGTATTTT. It codes for CASSYLLDGTDTQYF.

This clonotype was seen once. This sequence joins TRBV4-2 and TRBJ2-3, with 8 bases aligning to TRBD2. This CDR3 has 17 amino acids. Germline CDR1 reads LGHNA; CDR2 reads YNFKEQ. V shed 0 bases, J shed 4 bases, and the junction held 9 bases outside the gene matches. The CDR3 bases are TGTGCCAGCAGCCAAGACCTCTTAGCGGGGTGGGCAGATACGCAGTATTTT. Encoded protein: CASSQDLLAGWADTQYF.

The sample holds a few counts of this clonotype. This chain uses TRBV7-9 with TRBJ2-1, with 7 bases that match TRBD2. Germline CDR1 is SEHNR and CDR2 is FQNEAQ (reference sequence). The CDR3 runs 15 residues. With 5 bases clipped from V and 2 bases from J, the junction kept 6 bases outside the gene matches. CDR3 DNA sequence: TGTGCCAGCAGCCTACCGCTAGCGGCCTACAATGAGCAGTTCTTC. This translates into CASSLPLAAYNEQFF.

This clonotype was detected only a few times. This sequence joins TRBV27 and TRBJ2-1, with D perhaps assigned TRBD1 or TRBD2 (5 bases each). Germline CDR1 is MNHEY and CDR2 is SMNVEV (reference sequence). The CDR3 loop spans 18 amino acids. Trimming stripped 2 bases from V and 4 bases from J, with 21 bases between. The CDR3 spells CASSLRDPRRTQYNEQFF. In nucleotides, the CDR3 is TGTGCCAGCAGTTTACGGGACCCCCGTCGGACCCAATACAATGAGCAGTTCTTC.

This clonotype was counted ten times or more. The chain couples TRBV7-9 to TRBJ2-7; TRBD1 matches at 8 bases. The CDR3 extends over 13 amino acids. CDR1 and CDR2 (germline): SEHNR, FQNEAQ (reference sequence). Trimming at V came to 6 bases and at J to 3 bases, leaving 4 bases not matched to a gene. This chain's CDR3 is CASRDREFYEQYF. The CDR3 DNA is TGTGCCAGCAGGGACAGGGAATTCTACGAGCAGTACTTC.

The gene calls are TRBV29-1 and TRBJ2-7; 10 nucleotides match TRBD1. The CDR3 totals 14 residues. CDR1 is SQVTM and CDR2 is ANQGSEA in the germline V gene. The V segment lost 5 bases and the J segment 2 bases; nucleotides outside the gene matches: 6. The CDR3 protein is CSVPGQGPAYEQYF. The CDR3 DNA reads TGCAGCGTTCCGGGACAGGGGCCTGCCTACGAGCAGTACTTC.